This T cell receptor (beta chain) emerged from a study of CD4 T cell repertoires in COVID-19. Study-wide points: Suggested intraclonal diversification: top SARS-CoV-2-reactive clonotypes appeared in two or three memory subsets. Some SARS-CoV-2 clonotypes, between about 7 and 27%, recurred in SARS-CoV and/or HKU1 cultures.

This clone was detected once. Its target is unknown. Only in-frame clones appear in the TCRdb table, and some are missing; sequencing was by immunoSEQ multiplex PCR. The repertoire consists of about 75,000 clones, with approximately 83% occurring once and the leading ten covering approximately 0.55%. The TCR was taken from a human donor who had COVID-19. Sequenced material: CD4+ T cells from peripheral blood, taken after recovery from COVID-19.

CDR3 coding DNA: TGTGCCAGCAGTTACTCTGGACAGGGGGCAGGGGATGAGCAGTTCTTC. Protein product: CASSYSGQGAGDEQFF. The rearrangement uses TRBV6-6 and TRBJ2-1, with 11 bases that match TRBD1. This CDR3 is 16 amino acids long. The V gene's germline CDR1 is MNHNY and CDR2 SVGAGI (reference sequence). V dropped 0 bases and J dropped 8; count of bases not matched to a gene: 6.